The clone carrying this TCR beta chain has only a few counts. Its target is unknown. The sample belongs to a study of beta chain features in type 1 diabetes. Reverse transcription of all isolated RNA meant that expressed TCRB transcripts were sequenced. Regulatory, naive and central memory T cell samples averaged around 3.6 million reads. Here immunoSEQ multiplex PCR was the method, and the copy in TCRdb shows in-frame clones only, minus some. The sample lists fewer than 400,000 clones, roughly 8% occurring once. Study-wide results and limits: The question left open here concerned HLA type influencing TCRB rearrangement. Shorter templates might be favored by PCR, equally in patients and controls.

This CDR3 has 13 residues. Germline V gene data show CDR1 as SGHTA and CDR2 as FQGNSA. Deletions cut 2 bases from V and 5 bases from J, with 9 bases between. Sequencing input: central memory CD4+ T cells from blood. This sequence joins TRBV7-2 and TRBJ2-5, with D unresolved. The origin of this receptor is a woman in her late teens or twenties in good health. In DNA form, the CDR3 reads TGTGCCAGCAGCTTACGACGACGGGAGACCCAGTACTTC. It encodes CASSLRRRETQYF.